This T cell receptor (beta chain) was sequenced in a study of cytomegalovirus exposure and HLA in healthy donors. This CDR3 has 12 amino acids. In germline, CDR1 is WNHNN, CDR2 SYGVQD (reference sequence). Germline trimming cut 8 bases from V and 0 bases from J; bases unmatched to any gene: 1. In its sample, this clone is medium-sized (0.01 to 0.1%). PCR used 60 Vbeta primers and 13 Jbeta primers. The assay was immunoSEQ multiplex PCR, and TCRdb's table has in-frame clones only and misses some. The sample holds around 200,000 clones, roughly 80% seen once. This receptor was taken from a boy younger than 18 in good health and CMV-seronegative. The chain is built from TRBV10-1 and TRBJ2-7; TRBD1 aligns across 7 bases. Sequencing input: PBMCs. The CDR3 DNA reads TGCGCCAGCGGGGACAGCTCCTACGAGCAGTACTTC. It codes for CASGDSSYEQYF.